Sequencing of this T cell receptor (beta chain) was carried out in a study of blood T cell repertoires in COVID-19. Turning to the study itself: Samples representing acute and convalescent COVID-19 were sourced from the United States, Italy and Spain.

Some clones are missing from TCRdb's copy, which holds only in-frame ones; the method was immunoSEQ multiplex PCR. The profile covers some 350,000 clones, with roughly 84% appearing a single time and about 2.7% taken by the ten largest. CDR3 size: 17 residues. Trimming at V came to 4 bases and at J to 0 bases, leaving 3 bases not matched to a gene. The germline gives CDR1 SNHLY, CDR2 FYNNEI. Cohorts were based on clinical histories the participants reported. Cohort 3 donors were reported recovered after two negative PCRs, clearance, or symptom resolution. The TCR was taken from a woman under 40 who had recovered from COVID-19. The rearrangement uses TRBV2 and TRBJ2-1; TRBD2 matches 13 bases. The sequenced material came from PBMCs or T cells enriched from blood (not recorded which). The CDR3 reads CASSVTSGRFSYNEQFF. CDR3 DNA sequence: TGTGCCAGCAGTGTGACTAGCGGGAGGTTCTCCTACAATGAGCAGTTCTTC. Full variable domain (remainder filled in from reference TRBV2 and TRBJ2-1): EPEVTQTPSHQVTQMGQEVILRCVPISNHLYFYWYRQILGQKVEFLVSFYNNEISEKSEIFDDQFSVERPDGSNFTLKIRSTKLEDSAMYFCASSVTSGRFSYNEQFFGPGTRLTVL.